These 16 T cell receptor beta chains share one sample of origin, sequenced in a study of tumor-infiltrating lymphocytes in glioblastoma multiforme. TCRB libraries came from RNA via three nested multiplex PCR rounds. TCRdb reprocessed the multiplex PCR reads via MiXCR and lists one record per CDR3 protein. This sample yields about 15,000 distinct CDR3 sequences, of which 65% to 80% are seen a single time; around 48% belongs to the top ten. The sample was brain tumor tissue. All receptors come from a male donor with glioblastoma.

Concerning this clonotype: Sequence at one end of the junction differs from germline and may be a read error. This chain uses TRBV10-1 with TRBJ2-1; no clear D. CDR1 and CDR2 from the germline V gene are WNHNN and SYGVQD (reference sequence). The CDR3 runs 11 residues. CDR3 in DNA: TGCGTCAGCAAAGGCGGAAATGAGCAGTTCTTC. Translated: CVSKGGNEQFF.

The chain links TRBV28 to TRBJ2-7, with D tentatively TRBD2 (6 bases). CDR1 MDHEN and CDR2 SYDVKM come from the germline V gene. Trimming stripped 6 bases from V and 5 bases from J, with 20 bases between. The CDR3 totals 15 residues. CDR3 DNA: TGTGCCAGCAGGCCCTTAGTGGGGGAGGCGAACGAGCAGTACTTC. Its translation is CASRPLVGEANEQYF.

Notes on this clonotype: The junction does not match germline at one end; this may be a read error. The chain combines TRBV6-1 with TRBJ1-5, with a weak D call TRBD1 (5 bases). CDR1 is MNHNS, CDR2 SASEGT, per germline. This CDR3 is built from 15 residues. The CDR3 sequence is CASSGRSNRNQPQQF. CDR3 nucleotide sequence: TGTGCCAGCAGCGGCCGCAGTAACAGGAATCAGCCCCAGCAGTTT.

A word on this clonotype: One end of the junction varies from germline; a read error may be responsible. The V gene is TRBV29-1, the J gene TRBJ1-6, with 7 positions matching TRBD1. CDR3 length: 13 residues. Per the germline V gene, CDR1 is SQVTM and CDR2 is ANQGSEA. DNA of the CDR3: TGCAGAGTTGCTAGGGACAGAGAATCACCCCTCCGCTTT. Translating gives CRVARDRESPLRF.

As regards this clonotype: Given the absence of the conserved phenylalanine or tryptophan at the CDR3 end, a read error is likely. This chain uses TRBV6-1 with TRBJ2-7; D unclear. Germline V gene lookup returns CDR1 MNHNS and CDR2 SASEGT. This CDR3 is built from 13 residues. This CDR3 is CASHLSSHYEQYL. The CDR3 DNA follows: TGTGCCAGCCACTTATCTTCTCACTACGAACAGTACCTC.

A word on this clonotype: The junction departs from the called germline gene at one end, perhaps through a read error. The chain carries TRBV6-5 and TRBJ2-1, with 9 bases fitting TRBD1. This CDR3 region has 15 residues. CDR1 is MNHEY, CDR2 SVGAGI, per germline. The CDR3 region has the DNA TGCGCCAGCGGAAGAACCGGACAGGGGCCCAATGAGCAGTTCTTC. Translating gives CASGRTGQGPNEQFF.

This clonotype was seen many times. The chain joins TRBV5-1 to TRBJ2-2; 7 bases align to TRBD1. The CDR3 contains 15 residues. Germline-derived CDR1 and CDR2 are SGHRS and YFSETQ. V gave up 4 bases and J gave up 2 bases; unmatched junction bases: 5. CDR3 DNA: TGCGCCAGCAGCCCGACAGGGACCAACACCGGGGAGCTGTTTTTT. Its protein is CASSPTGTNTGELFF.

J is TRBJ2-7 and V is TRBV10-2; 10 bases map to TRBD2. In germline, CDR1 is WSHSY, CDR2 SAAADI. The CDR3 contains 15 residues. V dropped 2 bases and J dropped 12; count of bases not matched to a gene: 13. The CDR3 is CASSEAGVAGGDTYF. In nucleotides, the CDR3 is TGCGCCAGCAGTGAGGCGGGGGTAGCGGGGGGAGACACGTACTTC.

This clonotype was picked up one time. This chain links TRBV6-2 or TRBV6-3 with TRBJ2-7; D is uncertain. This CDR3 has 12 residues. Looked up from germline, CDR1 is MNHEY and CDR2 is SVGEGT. Trimming removed 9 bases at V and 3 bases at J, with 12 bases between. In DNA form, the CDR3 reads TGTGCCAGTTTAGAGACCTTCTACGAGCAGTACTTC. It is translated as CASLETFYEQYF.

This clonotype was seen once. Here the CDR3 omits its conserved ending phenylalanine or tryptophan, so a read error is the likely source. This sequence joins TRBV28 and TRBJ1-2; D gene unclear. CDR3 length equals 15 residues. V was cut by 4 bases and J by 4 bases, with 16 bases left in between. Germline loops: CDR1 MDHEN, CDR2 SYDVKM. The CDR3 sequence: CASSSTGPQFYGYTS. CDR3 DNA: TGTGCCAGCAGTTCCACCGGGCCCCAATTCTATGGCTACACCTCC.

The chain is built from TRBV10-3 and TRBJ2-1; no clear D gene. The germline V gene has CDR1 ENHRY and CDR2 SYGVKD. The CDR3 runs 11 residues. V lost 2 bases and J lost 6, with 2 bases in between. CDR3 nucleotide sequence: TGTGCCATCAGTGAGGGCAATGAGCAGTTCTTC. Residues: CAISEGNEQFF.

The chain combines TRBV7-9 with TRBJ2-1; TRBD2 matches at 8 bases. Germline V gene sequence: CDR1 SEHNR, CDR2 FQNEAQ (reference sequence). CDR3 length: 15 residues. The junction had 9 bases not matched to a gene; V was cut back by 6 bases and J by 5 bases. The CDR3 DNA sequence: TGTGCCAGCAGTAGGACTAGCTGGGCCCACAATGAGCAGTTCTTC. Translating it yields CASSRTSWAHNEQFF.

This clonotype was picked up a small number of times. The chain carries TRBV20-1 and TRBJ1-1; D is unclear. The germline V gene has CDR1 DFQATT and CDR2 SNEGSKA (reference sequence). The CDR3 runs 14 residues. Trimming shortened V by 5 bases and J by 1 base, and 14 bases separated the two germline ends. DNA for the CDR3: TGCAGTGCTCGGGTGGCAGGAGGGAACACTGAAGCTTTCTTT. It encodes CSARVAGGNTEAFF.

A note on this clonotype: One junction end disagrees with the germline gene, perhaps due to a read error. This rearrangement joins TRBV5-4 to TRBJ2-1; D gene uncertain. Germline lookup yields CDR1 SGHNT and CDR2 YYREEE (reference sequence). The length of the CDR3 is 13 residues. The CDR3 nucleotides read TGTGCCAGCAGCCTCGGAGTAGACGATGAGCAGTTATTC. It is translated as CASSLGVDDEQLF.

The gene calls are TRBV6-2 or TRBV6-3 and TRBJ1-2; TRBD1 matches at 7 bases. From germline, CDR1 is MNHEY and CDR2 SVGEGT. The CDR3 runs 13 residues. Trimming took 4 bases from V and 10 from J; bases not matched to a gene: 9. CDR3 loop: CASSFVTGNAYTF. The CDR3 region has the DNA TGTGCCAGCAGTTTCGTGACAGGGAACGCCTACACCTTC.

J is TRBJ2-1 and V is TRBV29-1; the D gene is possibly TRBD1 (6 bases). Germline assignment: CDR1 SQVTM and CDR2 ANQGSEA. CDR3 length: 14 residues. The V end lost 6 bases, the J end lost 6 bases, and 18 bases lay between the germline ends. The CDR3 sequence: CSVVQGSWGNEQFF. The DNA of the CDR3 is TGCAGCGTCGTACAGGGAAGCTGGGGCAATGAGCAGTTCTTC.